A single sample gave rise to the 15 T cell receptor beta chains below, sequenced in a study of graft-versus-host responses after intestinal transplantation. Generated by immunoSEQ multiplex PCR, the TCRdb table keeps only in-frame clones and is missing some. The sample consists of fewer than 80,000 clones, 90% to 95% of them appearing once. Antigens of these TCRs are unknown. Sequencing used unstimulated CD8+ T cells sorted from spleen or lymph node cells, obtained before transplant. These TCRs come from a human donor who was the organ donor for an intestinal transplant.

The V call is TRBV6-5, the J call TRBJ2-4, with D possibly TRBD2 on 7 matching bases. Germline values: CDR1 MNHEY, CDR2 SVGAGI. Trimming took off 6 bases at V and 1 base at J, with 13 bases between the two ends. The CDR3 sequence is 15 residues long. The CDR3 here is CASRGGGTAKNIQYF. The CDR3 DNA follows: TGTGCCAGCAGAGGGGGGGGGACGGCCAAAAACATTCAGTACTTC.

The V and J genes are TRBV6-5 and TRBJ1-5; D may be TRBD1 (5 bases). V shed 5 bases and J shed 0 bases, with 8 bases lying between them. Germline V gene sequence: CDR1 MNHEY, CDR2 SVGAGI. The CDR3 is made up of 14 amino acids. DNA for the CDR3: TGTGCCAGCAGTGGACATTATAGCAATCAGCCCCAGCATTTT. As protein: CASSGHYSNQPQHF.

The table lists this clone with a count of one. The chain carries TRBV6-1 and TRBJ2-7; weak D call: TRBD1 (6 bases). Trimming shortened V by 6 bases and J by 5 bases, and 17 bases separated the two germline ends. The CDR3 covers 14 residues. Germline CDR1 and CDR2: MNHNS and SASEGT. The CDR3, as DNA: TGTGCCAGCAGCGAGATCCAGGGGATCCACGAGCAGTACTTC. Amino acids: CASSEIQGIHEQYF.

J is TRBJ2-7 and V is TRBV6-5; D gene uncertain. The germline V gene has CDR1 MNHEY and CDR2 SVGAGI. V shed 1 base and J shed 2 bases, with 9 bases lying between them. The CDR3 runs 14 residues. Here the CDR3 reads CASSYWSDAYEQYF. CDR3 nucleotides: TGTGCCAGCAGTTACTGGTCAGATGCCTACGAGCAGTACTTC.

The chain links TRBV19 to TRBJ2-2, with a possible D match to TRBD1 (6 bases). The V end lost 5 bases, the J end lost 1 base, and 11 bases lay between the germline ends. Germline CDR1 and CDR2: LNHDA and SQIVND (reference sequence). The CDR3 runs to 15 residues. The CDR3 sequence: CASSFSTGNTGELFF. CDR3 sequence (DNA): TGTGCCAGTAGTTTCTCGACAGGGAACACCGGGGAGCTGTTTTTT.

A word on this clone: In the same sample, other DNA sequences code for this CDR3. The chain carries TRBV28 and TRBJ2-1, with D uncertain. The ends were cut back, 5 bases at V and 5 bases at J, with 13 bases in the middle. The germline V gene encodes CDR1 MDHEN and CDR2 SYDVKM. The CDR3 is 14 residues long. DNA for the CDR3: TGTGCCAGCAGTCAAGGAGACGGTGACAATGAGCAGTTCTTC. Its protein product is CASSQGDGDNEQFF.

CDR3 bases: TGTGCCAGCAGTTTATTCTCCGGGAACACCGGGGAGCTGTTTTTT. Amino acid sequence: CASSLFSGNTGELFF. The V call is TRBV28, the J call TRBJ2-2; D is uncertain. The V end was cut by 1 base, the J end by 1 base, with 7 bases between. Germline CDR1 reads MDHEN; CDR2 reads SYDVKM. The CDR3 consists of 15 residues.

The chain recombines TRBV7-9 with TRBJ2-7, with a weak D call TRBD2 (5 bases). The CDR3 covers 13 residues. Trimming took 8 bases from V and 5 from J, leaving 16 bases between them. Germline CDR1 SEHNR, CDR2 FQNEAQ (reference sequence). The CDR3 region has the DNA TGTGCCAGCGAGACCCGGGGAGAGGACGAGCAGTACTTC. Protein: CASETRGEDEQYF.

The V call is TRBV6-5, the J call TRBJ2-1; possibly TRBD2 for D (5 bases). V was clipped by 5 bases and J by 10 bases, with 21 bases between them. In germline, CDR1 is MNHEY, CDR2 SVGAGI. The CDR3 is made up of 15 amino acids. The CDR3 sequence: CASSPRGWPSKEQFF. The CDR3 bases are TGTGCCAGCAGTCCCCGGGGATGGCCCTCTAAGGAGCAGTTCTTC.

V and J are TRBV2 and TRBJ2-7; possible D gene TRBD1, 7 bases. The CDR3 runs to 14 residues. Germline CDR1 SNHLY, CDR2 FYNNEI. Trimming stripped 3 bases from V and 5 bases from J, with 14 bases between. The CDR3 protein is CASSDLTGRNEQYF. The CDR3 DNA follows: TGTGCCAGCAGTGACCTGACAGGGAGGAACGAGCAGTACTTC.

The chain employs TRBV11-2 and TRBJ2-3; D remains ambiguous. Per the germline V gene, CDR1 is SGHAT and CDR2 is FQNNGV. Trimming pared 0 bases from V and 3 bases from J, leaving 4 bases between. The CDR3 consists of 13 residues. CDR3 nucleotide sequence: TGTGCCAGCAGCTTAGATATGACAGATACGCAGTATTTT. Translating it yields CASSLDMTDTQYF.

The chain recombines TRBV10-3 with TRBJ1-2, with 7 bases fitting TRBD1. The CDR3 length is 13 residues. CDR1 ENHRY and CDR2 SYGVKD come from the germline V gene. J lost 8 bases, V lost 6 bases, and 9 bases had no gene match. This chain's CDR3 is CAIRDRSGAGYTF. CDR3 DNA: TGTGCCATCAGGGACAGGAGCGGTGCGGGCTACACCTTC.

The genes are TRBV9 and TRBJ1-2, with 7 bases aligning to TRBD1. This CDR3 contains 16 residues. Losses at the gene ends were 4 bases for V and 8 bases for J; bases not matched to a gene: 17. Per germline, CDR1 SGDLS and CDR2 YYNGEE. CDR3 sequence (DNA): TGTGCCAGCAGCTTAGGGGGAACAGGGGAAACGAACGGCTACACCTTC. Protein product: CASSLGGTGETNGYTF. Full variable domain (outside the CDR3, taken from reference TRBV9 and TRBJ1-2): DSGVTQTPKHLITATGQRVTLRCSPRSGDLSVYWYQQSLDQGLQFLIQYYNGEERAKGNILERFSAQQFPDLHSELNLSSLELGDSALYFCASSLGGTGETNGYTFGSGTRLTVV.

This chain joins TRBV13 and TRBJ2-5; 10 bases are shared with TRBD2. The CDR3 spans 14 residues. Germline-derived CDR1 and CDR2 are PRHDT and FYEKMQ (reference sequence). J was trimmed by 3 bases and V by 5 bases; bases with no gene match: 3. CDR3 protein: CASSPGTSEETQYF. Written as DNA, the CDR3 is TGTGCCAGCAGCCCCGGGACTAGCGAAGAGACCCAGTACTTC.

The V and J genes are TRBV9 and TRBJ2-3, with a tentative D call TRBD1 (5 bases). The V gene's germline CDR1 is SGDLS and CDR2 YYNGEE. There are 18 residues in the CDR3. The V gene lost 3 bases and the J gene lost 3 bases, with 23 bases spanning the gap. Here the CDR3 reads CASSAHERTTSMTDTQYF. The CDR3 DNA reads as TGTGCCAGCAGCGCCCACGAAAGGACAACCTCTATGACAGATACGCAGTATTTT.